Shown below are 16 T cell receptor beta chains from a single sample sequenced in a study of T-cell reconstitution after alpha-beta-depleted transplantation in children. It was with unique molecular identifiers that the TCRbeta library was prepared. TCRdb reprocessed the PCR reads via MiXCR and lists one record per CDR3 protein. The sample lists about 300,000 distinct CDR3 sequences, over 9% seen once, with 7.5% in the top ten. The sequencing used PBMCs, collected before TCRalphabeta/CD19-depleted stem cell transplant. The source is a boy less than two years old with acute myeloid leukemia, due to receive a stem cell transplant.

Details on this clonotype: A read error may be the cause here, since a much bigger clone is one base away. As the CDR3 is not closed by the conserved phenylalanine or tryptophan, this likely results from a read error. V and J are TRBV5-8 and TRBJ2-7; D gene unclear. CDR3 length: 13 residues. Germline CDR1 and CDR2: SGHTS and YDEGEE. V was shortened by 4 bases and J by 7 bases, with 15 bases between the two germline ends. The CDR3 DNA reads TGTGCCAGCAGCCTTATCTCTAGTGAGGAGCAGTACTCC. Protein: CASSLISSEEQYS.

Remarks on this clonotype: Since a much larger clone is just one base distant, this may be a read error. The chain has TRBV10-3 and TRBJ2-5; weak D call: TRBD1 (5 bases). There are 13 residues in the CDR3. The germline CDR1 and CDR2 sequences are ENHRY and SYGVKD. CDR3 bases: TGTGCCATCAGTGGGGGTACACAGGAGACCCAGCACTTC. Amino acid sequence: CAISGGTQETQHF.

This clonotype showed up many times. The V and J genes are TRBV7-8 and TRBJ2-2; TRBD1 aligns across 7 bases. The germline V gene has CDR1 SGHVS and CDR2 FQNEAQ. V gave up 5 bases and J gave up 4 bases; unmatched junction bases: 10. CDR3 length: 16 residues. The CDR3 here is CASSPAQGTGTGELFF. The CDR3, as DNA: TGTGCCAGCAGCCCGGCACAGGGGACGGGCACCGGGGAGCTGTTTTTT.

The V and J genes are TRBV7-2 and TRBJ2-5; 8 positions match TRBD2. V shed 4 bases and J 1 base; nucleotides not matched to a gene: 8. There are 16 residues in the CDR3. Germline CDR1 reads SGHTA; CDR2 reads FQGNSA. The chain's CDR3 is CASSSNAGGAQETQYF. CDR3 coding DNA: TGTGCCAGCAGCTCTAATGCGGGAGGAGCCCAAGAGACCCAGTACTTC.

CDR3 protein: CASSTDAVPRSYNEQFF. CDR3 coding DNA: TGTGCCAGCAGCACAGACGCGGTCCCTCGCTCCTACAATGAGCAGTTCTTC. This chain uses TRBV7-3 with TRBJ2-1; D gene unclear. Germline values: CDR1 SGHTA, CDR2 FQGTGA. The V end was cut by 5 bases, the J end by 0 bases, with 17 bases between. The CDR3 is 17 residues long.

This clonotype showed up many times. Its ends do not fully match the called genes, so a read error is possible. This rearrangement joins TRBV28 to TRBJ2-7; tentative D call: TRBD2 (5 bases). Per germline, CDR1 MDHEN and CDR2 SYDVKM. The CDR3 contains 14 residues. CDR3 loop: CASRPPGRERVSLF. The CDR3 nucleotides are TGTGCCAGCAGACCTCCCGGACGGGAAAGAGTATCCCTATTC.

This clonotype was observed a handful of times. The gene calls are TRBV28 and TRBJ1-3, with 7 bases aligning to TRBD1. The CDR3 has 16 amino acids. Germline V lookup: CDR1 MDHEN, CDR2 SYDVKM. Trimming took 3 bases from V and 4 from J; bases not matched to a gene: 9. CDR3: CASSLGRGQVGNTIYF. For the CDR3, the DNA is TGTGCCAGCAGTTTGGGAAGGGGGCAGGTGGGAAACACCATATATTTT.

This clonotype was recorded many times. The genes are TRBV20-1 and TRBJ1-5; 10 nucleotides line up with TRBD1. V gave up 3 bases and J gave up 6 bases; unmatched junction bases: 2. The CDR3 extends over 13 amino acids. Germline V lookup: CDR1 DFQATT, CDR2 SNEGSKA (reference sequence). The CDR3 here is CSARTGGFQPQHF. The CDR3 coding sequence is TGCAGTGCTAGGACAGGGGGCTTTCAGCCCCAGCATTTT.

This clonotype showed up many times. The chain couples TRBV5-1 to TRBJ2-7; 8 positions agree with TRBD1. The CDR3 length is 16 residues. V was pared by 1 base and J by 2 bases, with 8 bases of the junction left unmatched. Germline V gene sequence: CDR1 SGHRS, CDR2 YFSETQ. CDR3 sequence reads: CASSLRGGQGAYEQYF. CDR3 coding DNA: TGCGCCAGCAGCTTGCGGGGAGGACAGGGAGCCTACGAGCAGTACTTC.

This clonotype was detected many times. CDR3 protein: CAISESMTSGGYNEQFF. DNA of the CDR3: TGTGCCATCAGTGAGTCAATGACTAGCGGGGGATACAATGAGCAGTTCTTC. The chain combines TRBV10-3 with TRBJ2-1, with 12 bases lining up with TRBD2. The CDR3 contains 17 residues. With V trimmed by 0 bases and J by 4 bases, 4 bases remained unmatched. Per germline, CDR1 ENHRY and CDR2 SYGVKD.

At least ten counts were recorded for this clonotype. This chain links TRBV28 with TRBJ2-1, with D possibly TRBD2 on 7 matching bases. Germline V gene data show CDR1 as MDHEN and CDR2 as SYDVKM. This CDR3 comprises 13 residues. Trimming took 2 bases from V and 8 from J, leaving 10 bases between them. CDR3 sequence reads: CASSLRGAHEQFF. CDR3 nucleotide sequence: TGTGCCAGCAGTTTACGGGGGGCTCATGAGCAGTTCTTC.

The J gene is TRBJ2-1, the V gene TRBV29-1; the D gene is possibly TRBD2 (6 bases). CDR3 length equals 14 residues. Germline CDR1 and CDR2: SQVTM and ANQGSEA. The germline V and J ends were trimmed by 8 bases and 0 bases, with 14 bases remaining between them. The CDR3 sequence is CSIRLVSSYNEQFF. The DNA for the CDR3 is TGCAGCATTAGACTAGTAAGCTCCTACAATGAGCAGTTCTTC.

There are many counts of this clonotype. This sequence joins TRBV18 and TRBJ2-1; 9 nucleotides agree with TRBD2. Germline V CDR1 and CDR2: KGHSH, LQKENI. This CDR3 is 15 amino acids long. The V gene end was trimmed by 3 bases and the J gene end by 2 bases; junction bases not matched to a gene: 2. The CDR3 reads CASSPLAGPYNEQFF. The DNA for the CDR3 is TGTGCCAGCTCACCCCTAGCGGGGCCCTACAATGAGCAGTTCTTC.

This clonotype has a count of ten or more. The chain employs TRBV12-3 or TRBV12-4 and TRBJ2-5, with 8 nucleotides matching TRBD1. V was clipped by 3 bases and J by 3 bases; unmatched bases: 6. The CDR3 is 15 amino acids. The CDR3 DNA is TGTGCCAGCAGTTTTTGGACGGACAGGGAAGAGACCCAGTACTTC. This encodes CASSFWTDREETQYF.

This clonotype was observed at least ten times. This chain uses TRBV20-1 with TRBJ2-7; 7 bases fit TRBD1. The germline gives CDR1 DFQATT, CDR2 SNEGSKA (reference sequence). Trimming at V came to 6 bases and at J to 5 bases, leaving 7 bases not matched to a gene. This CDR3 comprises 12 residues. The chain's CDR3 is CSAWGQPDEQYF. CDR3 nucleotides: TGCAGTGCCTGGGGACAGCCTGACGAGCAGTACTTC.

This clonotype turned up a few times. The chain couples TRBV18 to TRBJ2-3, with D perhaps given as TRBD1 or TRBD2 (5 bases each). Germline V lookup: CDR1 KGHSH, CDR2 LQKENI. Trimming shortened V by 6 bases and J by 2 bases, and 15 bases separated the two germline ends. The CDR3 is 15 residues long. The CDR3 nucleotides read TGTGCCAGCTCGGACGTCGGGACGACCACAGATACGCAGTATTTT. Encoded protein: CASSDVGTTTDTQYF.